A single sample is the source of the 2 T cell receptor beta chains below, sequenced in a study of blood T cell repertoires in COVID-19. Some clones are missing from TCRdb's copy, which holds only in-frame ones; the method was immunoSEQ multiplex PCR. The data hold 26,000 or so clones, with roughly 76% observed a single time. Specimen: peripheral blood. The receptors were gathered from a man in his 70s with acute or convalescent COVID-19.

The chain couples TRBV10-3 to TRBJ2-1, with D uncertain. Trimming pared 2 bases from V and 0 bases from J, leaving 8 bases between. Germline CDR1 is ENHRY and CDR2 is SYGVKD. CDR3 length equals 15 residues. The CDR3 sequence: CAISERGSSYNEQFF. In DNA, the CDR3 is TGTGCCATCAGTGAGCGCGGTAGCTCCTACAATGAGCAGTTCTTC.

The chain recombines TRBV7-3 with TRBJ2-3; possible D gene TRBD1, 7 bases. This CDR3 region has 14 residues. V lost 2 bases, J lost 7 bases, and 13 bases lay in between. CDR1 is SGHTA, CDR2 FQGTGA, per germline. In DNA form, the CDR3 reads TGTGCCAGCAGCTTAGGAGGGGGCGCGAATACGCAGTATTTT. Protein product: CASSLGGGANTQYF.